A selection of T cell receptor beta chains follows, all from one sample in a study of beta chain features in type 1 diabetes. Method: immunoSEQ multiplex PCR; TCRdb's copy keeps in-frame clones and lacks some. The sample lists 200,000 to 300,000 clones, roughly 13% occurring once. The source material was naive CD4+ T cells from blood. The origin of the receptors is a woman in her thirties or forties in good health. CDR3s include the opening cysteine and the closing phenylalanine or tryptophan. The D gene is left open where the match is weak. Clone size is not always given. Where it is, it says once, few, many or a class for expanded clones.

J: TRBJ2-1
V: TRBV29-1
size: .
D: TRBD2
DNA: TGCAGCGTTGAAGGGTACGGACTAGCGGGGAGCTTAGAGCAGTTCTTC
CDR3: CSVEGYGLAGSLEQFF

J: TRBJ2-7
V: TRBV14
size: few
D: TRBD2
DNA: TGTGCCAGCAGCCAAGATCGGGGACTAGCGGGGGGGTCCTACGAGCAGTACTTC
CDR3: CASSQDRGLAGGSYEQYF

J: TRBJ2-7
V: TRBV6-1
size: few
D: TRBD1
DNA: TGTGCCAGCAGTGAGAGACAGGGGATCTACGAGCAGTACTTC
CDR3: CASSERQGIYEQYF

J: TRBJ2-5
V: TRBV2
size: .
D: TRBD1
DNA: TGTGCCAGCAGAGCCTTAGACAGGGGAGAGACCCAGTACTTC
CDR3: CASRALDRGETQYF

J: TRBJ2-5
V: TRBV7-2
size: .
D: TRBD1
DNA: TGTGCCAGCAGCCAGACCGGCAGGGGGCCGACCCAGTACTTC
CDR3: CASSQTGRGPTQYF

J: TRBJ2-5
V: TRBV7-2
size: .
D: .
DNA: TGTGCCAGCAGCGATAAAAAGACAGGCCAAGAGACCCAGTACTTC
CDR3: CASSDKKTGQETQYF

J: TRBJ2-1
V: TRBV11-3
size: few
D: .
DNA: TGTGCCAGCAGCTTACAGGGGCATGAGCAGTTCTTC
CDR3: CASSLQGHEQFF

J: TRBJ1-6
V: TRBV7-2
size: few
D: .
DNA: TGTGCCAGCAGCTTAGGTGTGAGAGGGAGCTCCTATAATTCACCCCTCCACTTT
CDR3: CASSLGVRGSSYNSPLHF

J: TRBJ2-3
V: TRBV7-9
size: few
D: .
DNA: TGTGCCAGCAGCTTAGCCGGGTCCCGGTATTTT
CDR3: CASSLAGSRYF

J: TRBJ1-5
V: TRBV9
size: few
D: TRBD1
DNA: TGTGCCAGCAGCGATGGGACAGGACAGCCCCAGCATTTT
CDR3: CASSDGTGQPQHF

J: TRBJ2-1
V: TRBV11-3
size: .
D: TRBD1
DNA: TGTGCCAGCAGCTACCGGGACAGGGTAGGTTATGAGCAGTTCTTC
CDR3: CASSYRDRVGYEQFF

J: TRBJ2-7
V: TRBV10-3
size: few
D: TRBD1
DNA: TGTGCCTATGGGACAGGGAGGGCCAACGAGCAGTACTTC
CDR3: CAYGTGRANEQYF

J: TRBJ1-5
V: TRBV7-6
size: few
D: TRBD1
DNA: TGTGCCAGCAGCTTAGCCCTAGGACAGGGAAGGGGAAATCAGCCCCAGCATTTT
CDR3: CASSLALGQGRGNQPQHF

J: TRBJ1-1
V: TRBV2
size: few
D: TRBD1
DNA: TGTGCCAGCAGTGGCCCCGGGACAGGGGGCGTGTTCGCGATGAACACTGAAGCTTTCTTT
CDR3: CASSGPGTGGVFAMNTEAFF

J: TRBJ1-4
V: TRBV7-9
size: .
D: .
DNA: TGTGCCAGCAGCTTATCGGCGGGGACGTTTAATGAAAAACTGTTTTTT
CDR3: CASSLSAGTFNEKLFF

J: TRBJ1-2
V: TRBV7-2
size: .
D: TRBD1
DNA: TGTGCCAGCAGCCTGGGGACAGGGAGTGGCTACACCTTC
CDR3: CASSLGTGSGYTF

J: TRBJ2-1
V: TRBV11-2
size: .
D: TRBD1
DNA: TGTGCCAGCAGCACGAACAGGGGGGACAGGAATGAGCAGTTCTTC
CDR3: CASSTNRGDRNEQFF

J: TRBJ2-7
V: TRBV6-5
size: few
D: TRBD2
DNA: TGTGCCAGCGCGACAATTCTAGCGGCGAGGTACGAGCAGTACTTC
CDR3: CASATILAARYEQYF

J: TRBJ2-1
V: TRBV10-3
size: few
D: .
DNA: TGTGCCATCAACCTGGGGGACACCCACAATGAGCAGTTCTTC
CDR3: CAINLGDTHNEQFF

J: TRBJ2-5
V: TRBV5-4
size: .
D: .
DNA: TGTGCCAGCAGCTCCCCAGGGGCGAGGGAGACCCAGTACTTC
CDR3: CASSSPGARETQYF

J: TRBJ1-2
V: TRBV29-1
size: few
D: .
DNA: TGCAGCGTTGAAGGGTTTGCTAGGGGGGGCTATGGCTACACCTTC
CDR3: CSVEGFARGGYGYTF

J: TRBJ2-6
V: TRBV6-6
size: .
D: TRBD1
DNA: TGTGCCAGCAGTTTCGGGACAGGCCCTACGACCAACGTCCTGACTTTC
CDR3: CASSFGTGPTTNVLTF

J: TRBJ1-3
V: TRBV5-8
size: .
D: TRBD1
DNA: TGTGCCAGCAGCGGGACAGCGGCTGGAAACACCATATATTTT
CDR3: CASSGTAAGNTIYF

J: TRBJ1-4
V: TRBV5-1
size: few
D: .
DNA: TGCGCCAGCAGCCCCGGGACTAATGAAAAACTGTTTTTT
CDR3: CASSPGTNEKLFF

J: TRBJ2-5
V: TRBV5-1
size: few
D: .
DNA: TGCGCCAGCAGATCCGGACTCTCCCAAGGGGAGACCCAGTACTTC
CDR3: CASRSGLSQGETQYF

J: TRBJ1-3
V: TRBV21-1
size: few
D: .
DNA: TGTGCCAGCAGCGATACAACACCCAGCTCTGGAAACACCATATATTTT
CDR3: CASSDTTPSSGNTIYF

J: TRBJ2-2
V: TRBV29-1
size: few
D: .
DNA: TGCAGCGTTGAAGAACCTACAGGGAACACCGGGGAGCTGTTTTTT
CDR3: CSVEEPTGNTGELFF

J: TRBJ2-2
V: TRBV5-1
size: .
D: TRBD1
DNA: TGCGCCAGCAGCTATGACAGGGGTGGCGGGGAGCTGTTTTTT
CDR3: CASSYDRGGGELFF

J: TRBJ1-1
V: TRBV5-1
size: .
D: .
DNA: TGCGCCAGCAGCTTGGTACAGGGTTATGAAGGGAACACTGAAGCTTTCTTT
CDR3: CASSLVQGYEGNTEAFF

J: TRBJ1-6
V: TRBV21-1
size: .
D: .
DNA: TGTGCCAGCAGCAAAGCGCGGAGGGGCTCACCCCTCCACTTT
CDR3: CASSKARRGSPLHF

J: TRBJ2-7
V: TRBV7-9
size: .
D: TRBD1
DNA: TGTGCCAGCAGCTTAGCGCCCGGACAGGGGGCTTCCTACGAGCAGTACTTC
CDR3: CASSLAPGQGASYEQYF

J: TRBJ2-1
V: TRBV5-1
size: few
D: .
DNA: TGCGCCAGCAGCACTCAAACAGGGCGGGAGCAGTTCTTC
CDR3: CASSTQTGREQFF

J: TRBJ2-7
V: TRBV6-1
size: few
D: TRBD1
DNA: TGTGCCAGCAGTGGCACCGGGACAGCACCCTACGAGCAGTACTTC
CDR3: CASSGTGTAPYEQYF

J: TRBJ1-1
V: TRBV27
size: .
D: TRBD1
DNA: TGTGCCAGCAGTTTTCAGGGGGACACTGAAGCTTTCTTT
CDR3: CASSFQGDTEAFF

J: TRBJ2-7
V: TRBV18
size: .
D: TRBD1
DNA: TGTGCCAGCTCACCTATCCCGGGACAGGAGGCCGAGCAGTACTTC
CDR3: CASSPIPGQEAEQYF

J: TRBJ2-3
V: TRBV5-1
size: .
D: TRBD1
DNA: TGCGCCAGCAGCTTGCAGGGGGCTGGCTCAGATACGCAGTATTTT
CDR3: CASSLQGAGSDTQYF

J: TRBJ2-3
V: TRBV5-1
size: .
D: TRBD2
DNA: TGCGCCAGCAGCTTGAGGCGGGGGGGCAGGGATACGCAGTATTTT
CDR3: CASSLRRGGRDTQYF

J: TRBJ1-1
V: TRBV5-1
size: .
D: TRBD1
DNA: TGCGCCAGCAGCTTGGTACCGACAGGGAGGATTAACACTGAAGCTTTCTTT
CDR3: CASSLVPTGRINTEAFF

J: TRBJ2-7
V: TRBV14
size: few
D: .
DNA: TGTGCCAGCAGCCAAGACGCAGGGAAGCAGTACTTC
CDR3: CASSQDAGKQYF

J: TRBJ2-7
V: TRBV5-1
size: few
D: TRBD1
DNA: TGCGCCAGCAGCACGCCGGGACAGGGTAGCGAGCAGTACTTC
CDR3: CASSTPGQGSEQYF

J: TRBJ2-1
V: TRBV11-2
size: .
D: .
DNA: TGTGCCAGCAGCCAAATCAGAGGGGGCTACAATGAGCAGTTCTTC
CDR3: CASSQIRGGYNEQFF

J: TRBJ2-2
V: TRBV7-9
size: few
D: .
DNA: TGTGCCAGCAGCCGACAGGCCAGGGAGCTGTTTTTT
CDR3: CASSRQARELFF

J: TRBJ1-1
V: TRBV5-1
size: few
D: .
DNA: TGCGCCAGCAGCTTGGATGGGGCGAACTTCGGAGCTTTCTTT
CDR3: CASSLDGANFGAFF

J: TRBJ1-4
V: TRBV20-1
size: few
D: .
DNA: TGCAGTGCTCAAAATGAAAAACTGTTTTTT
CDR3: CSAQNEKLFF

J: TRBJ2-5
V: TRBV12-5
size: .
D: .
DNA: TGTGCTAGTGGTTTGGTACCCGGCGGGGAGACCCAGTACTTC
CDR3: CASGLVPGGETQYF

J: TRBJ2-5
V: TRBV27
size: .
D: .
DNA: TGTGCCAGCAGTCCCCGACAGGATAACCCGGAGACCCAGTACTTC
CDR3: CASSPRQDNPETQYF

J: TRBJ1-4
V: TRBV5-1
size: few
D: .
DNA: TGCGCCAGCAGTCCTGCCCTGGGGCAAGAAAAACTGTTTTTT
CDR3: CASSPALGQEKLFF

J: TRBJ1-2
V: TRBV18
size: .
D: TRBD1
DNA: TGTGCCAGCTCACCGGGACAGTCCTATGGCTACACCTTC
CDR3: CASSPGQSYGYTF

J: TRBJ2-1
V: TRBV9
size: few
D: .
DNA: TGTGCCAGCAGCGGAAGCGCCGGGGGAAACTACAATGAGCAGTTCTTC
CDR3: CASSGSAGGNYNEQFF

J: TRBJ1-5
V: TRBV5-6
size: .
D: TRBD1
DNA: TGTGCCAGCAGCTTGGAGGGGAGAGGGGGCTATAGCAATCAGCCCCAGCATTTT
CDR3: CASSLEGRGGYSNQPQHF

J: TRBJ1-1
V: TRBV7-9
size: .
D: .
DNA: TGTGCCAGCAGCTTAGGGACAGAGAACACTGAAGCTTTCTTT
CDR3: CASSLGTENTEAFF

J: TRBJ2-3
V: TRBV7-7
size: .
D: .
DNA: TGTGCCAGCAGCCCTTCCCTAGCGTCTACAGATACGCAGTATTTT
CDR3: CASSPSLASTDTQYF

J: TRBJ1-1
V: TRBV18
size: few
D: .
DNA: TGTGCCAGCGCCAGGGACCCCGGGGGAACTGAAGCTTTCTTT
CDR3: CASARDPGGTEAFF